The 15 T cell receptor beta chains presented below share a single source sample, sequenced in a study of control samples from healthy donors and cancer patients (dated by TCRdb to 2020 to 2021). Library preparation employed the immunoSEQ multiplex PCR assay. The source is immuneACCESS, and TCRdb retained only in-frame sequences with V and J called. Part of the clones is not carried over; for the studies checked, unresolved V genes explain less than half of this, and the remainder is unexplained. This sample comprises 95,000 to 100,000 clones, around 82% of them detected only once. The ten largest clones take up roughly 2% of the sample. Material for sequencing was blood. These receptors were obtained from a man aged 55-75 years in good health.

V and J are TRBV5-1 and TRBJ2-5; 8 bases line up with TRBD1. Per the germline V gene, CDR1 is SGHRS and CDR2 is YFSETQ. CDR3 length: 16 residues. Unmatched junction bases numbered 13, after V lost 4 bases and J lost 5 bases. The CDR3 region is CASSLTGTGGGETQYF. For the CDR3, the DNA is TGCGCCAGCAGCCTCACCGGGACAGGAGGGGGTGAGACCCAGTACTTC.

The gene calls are TRBV13 and TRBJ2-7; maybe TRBD1 (7 bases). Trimming shortened V by 2 bases and J by 6 bases, and 14 bases separated the two germline ends. Germline loops: CDR1 PRHDT, CDR2 FYEKMQ (reference sequence). This CDR3 has 14 residues. The CDR3 coding sequence is TGTGCCAGCAGCTTAAGGCAGGGGGACTCCGAGCAGTACTTC. Translating gives CASSLRQGDSEQYF.

This chain uses TRBV5-1 with TRBJ1-4; tentative D call: TRBD1 (6 bases). Per germline, CDR1 SGHRS and CDR2 YFSETQ. V was shortened by 2 bases and J by 5 bases, with 16 bases between the two germline ends. This CDR3 region has 16 residues. CDR3 sequence (DNA): TGCGCCAGCAGCTTAACAGGGTTGACATCGAATGAAAAACTGTTTTTT. Its translation is CASSLTGLTSNEKLFF. The full variable domain, completed using reference TRBV5-1 and TRBJ1-4, is KAGVTQTPRYLIKTRGQQVTLSCSPISGHRSVSWYQQTPGQGLQFLFEYFSETQRNKGNFPGRFSGRQFSNSRSEMNVSTLELGDSALYLCASSLTGLTSNEKLFFGSGTQLSVL.

This chain joins TRBV14 and TRBJ2-7; D call uncertain. CDR1 is SGHDN, CDR2 FVKESK, per germline. V was cut by 1 base and J by 2 bases, with 12 bases left in between. CDR3 length equals 15 residues. CDR3 region: CASSQVKAGPYEQYF. Here the CDR3 DNA reads TGTGCCAGCAGCCAAGTAAAGGCAGGACCCTACGAGCAGTACTTC.

V is TRBV5-1 and J is TRBJ2-7; TRBD2 agrees at 7 bases. This CDR3 region has 15 residues. The germline V gene has CDR1 SGHRS and CDR2 YFSETQ. V lost 4 bases, J lost 6 bases, and 13 bases stayed unmatched. Here the CDR3 reads CASSPQTSLAGEQYF. CDR3 bases: TGCGCCAGCAGCCCTCAGACTAGCTTAGCGGGCGAGCAGTACTTC.

This chain joins TRBV6-5 and TRBJ2-3; D is perhaps TRBD1 (6 bases). V lost 7 bases and J lost 2, with 13 bases in between. The CDR3 loop spans 14 amino acids. Germline V gene lookup returns CDR1 MNHEY and CDR2 SVGAGI. The CDR3 sequence is CASTMLGATDTQYF. CDR3 coding DNA: TGTGCCAGCACTATGTTGGGGGCCACAGATACGCAGTATTTT.

The chain couples TRBV10-3 to TRBJ2-7; the match to TRBD1 covers 8 bases. Germline CDR1 reads ENHRY; CDR2 reads SYGVKD. The CDR3 extends over 15 amino acids. Trimming took 7 bases from V and 4 from J; bases not matched to a gene: 12. CDR3 bases: TGTGCCATCAAGAGCATCAGGGGGCTCAAATACGAGCAGTACTTC. It is translated as CAIKSIRGLKYEQYF.

This clone was observed a single time. The chain couples TRBV10-2 to TRBJ1-5; 11 nucleotides align to TRBD1. The V gene end was trimmed by 7 bases and the J gene end by 5 bases; junction bases not matched to a gene: 22. Per germline, CDR1 WSHSY and CDR2 SAAADI. This CDR3 has 20 amino acids. The CDR3 protein is CASKSSARDRGATWHQPQHF. The DNA of the CDR3 is TGCGCCAGCAAGTCCTCGGCGCGGGACAGGGGGGCCACATGGCATCAGCCCCAGCATTTT.

V usage is TRBV5-1 and J usage is TRBJ2-7; possible D gene TRBD2, 5 bases. The CDR3 totals 14 residues. V gave up 4 bases and J gave up 2 bases, with 13 bases separating them. Germline CDR1 SGHRS, CDR2 YFSETQ. CDR3 in DNA: TGCGCCAGCAGCGCCTGGATGGGAGCCTACGAGCAGTACTTC. Translating it yields CASSAWMGAYEQYF.

The chain has TRBV7-9 and TRBJ1-1; 7 positions agree with TRBD1. Looked up from germline, CDR1 is SEHNR and CDR2 is FQNEAQ (reference sequence). V shed 5 bases, J shed 0 bases, and the junction held 6 bases outside the gene matches. This CDR3 is built from 15 residues. The CDR3 bases are TGTGCCAGCAGCCCCCGGGACAGTTTGAACACTGAAGCTTTCTTT. Its protein is CASSPRDSLNTEAFF.

In nucleotides, the CDR3 is TGTGCCAGTAGTATCCCCAGCGGATCCACAGATACGCAGTATTTT. The encoded protein is CASSIPSGSTDTQYF. This chain connects TRBV19 to TRBJ2-3; D possibly corresponds to TRBD2 (5 bases). The CDR3 spans 15 residues. V gave up 3 bases and J gave up 2 bases, with 12 bases separating them. Germline V gives CDR1 LNHDA, CDR2 SQIVND (reference sequence).

This chain uses TRBV7-3 with TRBJ1-2; D gene uncertain. Germline assignment: CDR1 SGHTA and CDR2 FQGTGA. This CDR3 spans 15 amino acids. V shed 2 bases and J shed 1 base, with 11 bases lying between them. The CDR3 here is CASSLWANGNYGYTF. The CDR3 region has the DNA TGTGCCAGCAGCTTATGGGCGAATGGTAACTATGGCTACACCTTC.

This CDR3 is CASSLSIAGQWGTDTQYF. The CDR3 DNA sequence: TGTGCCAGCAGCTTGTCCATAGCCGGACAGTGGGGAACAGATACGCAGTATTTT. The chain recombines TRBV5-5 with TRBJ2-3; D possibly corresponds to TRBD1 (6 bases). From germline, CDR1 is SGHKS and CDR2 YYEKEE (reference sequence). CDR3 length equals 18 residues. With 1 base removed from V and 3 bases from J, the gap between germline ends came to 21 bases. Looking up the rest from reference TRBV5-5 and TRBJ2-3 gives the full variable domain: DAGVTQSPTHLIKTRGQQVTLRCSPISGHKSVSWYQQVLGQGPQFIFQYYEKEERGRGNFPDRFSARQFPNYSSELNVNALLLGDSALYLCASSLSIAGQWGTDTQYFGPGTRLTVL.

This clone was observed a single time. The chain joins TRBV4-1 to TRBJ2-1; D might be TRBD1 (6 bases). The germline CDR1 and CDR2 sequences are MGHRA and YSYEKL. The CDR3 runs 15 residues. Trimming took 4 bases from V and 2 from J, leaving 12 bases between them. The chain's CDR3 is CASSPRDTTYNEQFF. CDR3 bases: TGCGCCAGCAGCCCCCGGGACACTACCTACAATGAGCAGTTCTTC.

The CDR3 sequence is CASTTTRQGAAGELFF. CDR3 DNA sequence: TGCGCCAGCACGACAACGAGACAGGGGGCTGCCGGGGAGCTGTTTTTT. The V call is TRBV5-1, the J call TRBJ2-2, with 10 bases lining up with TRBD1. Germline V gene lookup returns CDR1 SGHRS and CDR2 YFSETQ. This CDR3 has 16 amino acids. The V and J ends lost 6 bases and 6 bases, in that order; junction bases with no gene match: 11. Full variable domain (outside the CDR3, taken from reference TRBV5-1 and TRBJ2-2): KAGVTQTPRYLIKTRGQQVTLSCSPISGHRSVSWYQQTPGQGLQFLFEYFSETQRNKGNFPGRFSGRQFSNSRSEMNVSTLELGDSALYLCASTTTRQGAAGELFFGEGSRLTVL.